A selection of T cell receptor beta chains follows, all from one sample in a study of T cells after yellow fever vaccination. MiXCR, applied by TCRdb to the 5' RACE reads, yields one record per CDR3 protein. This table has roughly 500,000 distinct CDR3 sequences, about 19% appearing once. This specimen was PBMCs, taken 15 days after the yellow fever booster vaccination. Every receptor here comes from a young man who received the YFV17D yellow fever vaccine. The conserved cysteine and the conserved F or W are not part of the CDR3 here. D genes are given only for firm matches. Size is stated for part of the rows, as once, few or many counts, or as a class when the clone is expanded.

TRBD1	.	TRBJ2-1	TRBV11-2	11	ASSPATGNEQF
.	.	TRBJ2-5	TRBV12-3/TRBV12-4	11	ASTLTFQETQY
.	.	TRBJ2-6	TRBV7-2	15	ASSPVGGYSGANVLT
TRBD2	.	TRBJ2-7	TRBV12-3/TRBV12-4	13	ASSLGEGLSYEQY
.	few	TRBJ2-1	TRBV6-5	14	ASSYSTRSPYNEQF
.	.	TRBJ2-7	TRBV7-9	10	ASSLVRNEQY
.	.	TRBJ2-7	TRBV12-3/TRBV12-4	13	ASSSPGLSPYEQY
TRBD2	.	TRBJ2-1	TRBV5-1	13	ASSTELAGVSEQF
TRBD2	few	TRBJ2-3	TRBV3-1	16	ASSQRLAGLVGTDTQY
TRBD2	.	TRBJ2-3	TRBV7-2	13	ASSLVAGTTDTQY
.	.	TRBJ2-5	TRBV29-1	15	SVESIPGHRVGETQY
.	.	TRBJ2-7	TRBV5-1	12	ASSSGAGGVEQY
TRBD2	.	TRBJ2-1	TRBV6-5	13	ASSYKAGVGNEQF
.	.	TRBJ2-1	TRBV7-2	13	ASSRRQKSYNEQF
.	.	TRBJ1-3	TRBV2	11	ASRGISGNTIY
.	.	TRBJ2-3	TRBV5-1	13	ASSSRGHLTDTQY
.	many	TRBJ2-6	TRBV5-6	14	ASSFAGIPGANVLT
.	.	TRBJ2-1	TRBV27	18	ATAWASDRVSGSSYNEQF
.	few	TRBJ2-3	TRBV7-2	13	ASSLMRSEGDTQY
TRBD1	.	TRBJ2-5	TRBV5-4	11	ASSTDRDETQY
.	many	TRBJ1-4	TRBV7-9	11	ASSLVGVEKLF
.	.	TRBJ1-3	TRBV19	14	ASTETATSSGNTIY
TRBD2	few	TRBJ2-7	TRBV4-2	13	ASSQVSSGGDHRR
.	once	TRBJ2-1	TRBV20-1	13	SAKNLGPDDNEQF
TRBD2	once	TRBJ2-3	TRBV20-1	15	SAERPQREIGTDTQY
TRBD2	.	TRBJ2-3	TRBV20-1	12	SARGSGRKDTQY
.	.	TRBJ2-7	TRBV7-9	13	ASSLTGPSSYEQY
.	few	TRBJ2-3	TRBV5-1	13	ASRSGPRGPDTQY
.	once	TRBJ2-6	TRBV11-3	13	ASSAMNSGANVLT
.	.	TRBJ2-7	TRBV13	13	ASSSQGGNSYEQY
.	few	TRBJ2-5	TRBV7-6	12	ASTPTPAGGTQY
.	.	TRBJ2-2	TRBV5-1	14	ASSLRAGGNTGELF
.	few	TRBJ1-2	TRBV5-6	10	ASVGVGYGYT
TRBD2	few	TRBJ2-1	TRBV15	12	ATKPSGTSNEQF
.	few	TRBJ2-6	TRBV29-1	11	SVVGSGANVLT
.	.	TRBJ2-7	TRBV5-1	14	ASSLGGRAKLYEQY
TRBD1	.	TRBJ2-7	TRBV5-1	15	ASSLRPLGQEFHEQY
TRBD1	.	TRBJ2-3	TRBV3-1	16	ASSYTTGQGEMTDTQY
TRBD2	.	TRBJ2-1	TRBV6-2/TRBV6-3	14	ASSYPGLAGSNEQF
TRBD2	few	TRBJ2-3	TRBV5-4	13	ASSHSGRGTDTQY
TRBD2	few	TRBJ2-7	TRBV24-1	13	ATSDLLAGTGEQY